These 27 T cell receptor beta chains were sequenced from one sample in a study of blood T cell repertoires in COVID-19. Produced via immunoSEQ multiplex PCR; TCRdb's table is partial and in-frame only. The repertoire has 200,000 to 250,000 clones, roughly 80% of them found once; the top ten carry 3% to 3.5%. The sequenced material came from peripheral blood. These receptors were collected from a woman aged 25 to 39 who had recovered from COVID-19.

The V call is TRBV5-1, the J call TRBJ2-5, with D hard to call. Germline lookup yields CDR1 SGHRS and CDR2 YFSETQ. This CDR3 spans 12 amino acids. Trimming stripped 4 bases from V and 0 bases from J, with 4 bases between. The CDR3 loop is CASSANQETQYF. As DNA, the CDR3 is TGCGCCAGCAGCGCGAACCAAGAGACCCAGTACTTC. Together with reference TRBV5-1 and TRBJ2-5, the CDR3 gives the full variable domain: KAGVTQTPRYLIKTRGQQVTLSCSPISGHRSVSWYQQTPGQGLQFLFEYFSETQRNKGNFPGRFSGRQFSNSRSEMNVSTLELGDSALYLCASSANQETQYFGPGTRLLVL.

In its sample, this clone was seen once. This chain connects TRBV7-2 to TRBJ1-3; D unclear. This CDR3 comprises 14 residues. V dropped 1 base and J dropped 0 bases, with 4 bases sitting between them. Germline V gene lookup returns CDR1 SGHTA and CDR2 FQGNSA. CDR3 residues: CASSLGLSGNTIYF. DNA of the CDR3: TGTGCCAGCAGCTTAGGACTCTCTGGAAACACCATATATTTT.

The V gene is TRBV30, the J gene TRBJ2-3, with TRBD2 as a possible D gene (5 bases). The CDR3 sequence is 11 residues long. Germline CDR1 is GTSNPN and CDR2 is SVGIG (reference sequence). Trimming left V 4 bases short and J 6 bases short, with 8 bases between. CDR3 amino acids: CAWTEVDTQYF. CDR3 coding DNA: TGTGCCTGGACGGAGGTCGATACGCAGTATTTT.

This clone was observed at least ten times. This CDR3 reads CASSLIAELIYEQYF. In nucleotides, the CDR3 is TGTGCCAGCAGCTTGATCGCGGAGCTGATCTACGAGCAGTACTTC. This chain links TRBV5-5 with TRBJ2-7; D is unresolved. Trimming stripped 1 base from V and 3 bases from J, with 14 bases between. Germline V lookup: CDR1 SGHKS, CDR2 YYEKEE (reference sequence). CDR3 length: 15 amino acids. Based on the CDR3 plus reference TRBV5-5 and TRBJ2-7, the full variable domain is DAGVTQSPTHLIKTRGQQVTLRCSPISGHKSVSWYQQVLGQGPQFIFQYYEKEERGRGNFPDRFSARQFPNYSSELNVNALLLGDSALYLCASSLIAELIYEQYFGPGTRLTVT.

This clone showed up just a few times. The CDR3 DNA follows: TGTGCCAGCAGCCTACGTGCCCGAACCTACAATGAGCAGTTCTTC. Encoded protein: CASSLRARTYNEQFF. This chain joins TRBV7-6 and TRBJ2-1, with D unclear. Trimming cost V 5 bases and J 2 bases, with 13 bases left between them. Germline CDR1 SGHVS, CDR2 FNYEAQ. The length of the CDR3 is 15 residues.

The rearrangement uses TRBV11-2 and TRBJ1-2; 8 bases fit TRBD1. Per germline, CDR1 SGHAT and CDR2 FQNNGV. With V trimmed by 1 base and J by 6 bases, 4 bases remained unmatched. The CDR3 has 14 residues. As DNA, the CDR3 is TGTGCCAGCAGCTTAGCAGGGGGCATAAATGGCTACACCTTC. Its translation is CASSLAGGINGYTF.

The V and J genes are TRBV29-1 and TRBJ2-7; possible D gene TRBD1, 7 bases. V was shortened by 4 bases and J by 3 bases, with 16 bases between the two germline ends. Germline V gives CDR1 SQVTM, CDR2 ANQGSEA. This CDR3 has 14 amino acids. The CDR3 loop is CSVAEGQGGYEQYF. CDR3 coding DNA: TGCAGCGTTGCAGAGGGGCAGGGGGGCTACGAGCAGTACTTC.

The chain couples TRBV5-6 to TRBJ2-1; weak D call: TRBD2 (6 bases). There are 15 residues in the CDR3. The germline gives CDR1 SGHDT, CDR2 YYEEEE. V gave up 2 bases and J gave up 4 bases, with 13 bases separating them. In DNA, the CDR3 is TGTGCCAGCAGCTTTAGGAGCGGGCTGTACAATGAGCAGTTCTTC. It codes for CASSFRSGLYNEQFF.

Note on this clone: The CDR3 carries no conserved terminal phenylalanine or tryptophan, so it likely arises from a read error. It is unclear where the CDR3 begins or ends on the DNA, so no DNA is shown, and the CDR3 is as TCRdb lists it. The CDR3 loop is CASSKPGLASML. The chain recombines TRBV28 with TRBJ2-7; the table calls TRBD2, which could not be checked here. The CDR3 numbers 12 amino acids, ends counted. Germline CDR1 reads MDHEN; CDR2 reads SYDVKM.

The chain couples TRBV5-6 to TRBJ1-2, with D possibly matching TRBD1 (6 bases). Germline CDR1 is SGHDT and CDR2 is YYEEEE. The CDR3 runs 15 residues. Trimming pared 0 bases from V and 7 bases from J, leaving 16 bases between. In DNA, the CDR3 is TGTGCCAGCAGCTTGGAGGGGGTGGGTCGGAGTGGCTACACCTTC. This sequence encodes CASSLEGVGRSGYTF.

The rearrangement joins TRBV3-1 (or the pseudogene TRBV3-2) to TRBJ2-5, with D perhaps TRBD1 (7 bases). The CDR3 extends over 15 amino acids. Germline CDR1 is LGHDT and CDR2 is YNNKEL (reference sequence). Between the trimmed V and J ends, which lost 2 bases and 9 bases, there was a span of 19 bases. CDR3: CASSQNIRGERPQYF. For the CDR3, the DNA is TGTGCCAGCAGCCAAAATATCAGGGGGGAAAGGCCCCAGTACTTC.

In this sample, this clone turned up once. This rearrangement joins TRBV3-1 (or the pseudogene TRBV3-2) to TRBJ2-3; 13 bases align to TRBD2. The V gene's germline CDR1 is LGHDT and CDR2 YNNKEL (reference sequence). The length of the CDR3 is 16 residues. V was clipped by 4 bases and J by 4 bases; unmatched bases: 5. CDR3 nucleotides: TGTGCCAGCAGCCTTTGGACTAGCGGGAGCCCAGATACGCAGTATTTT. It specifies CASSLWTSGSPDTQYF.

CDR3 DNA sequence: TGTGCCAGCAGTTACTCGAGGACAGGGGGCACCGGGGAGCTGTTTTTT. Translating gives CASSYSRTGGTGELFF. The V and J genes are TRBV6-5 and TRBJ2-2; 10 nucleotides match TRBD1. V was pared by 0 bases and J by 4 bases, with 2 bases of the junction left unmatched. The CDR3 is 16 residues long. Looked up from germline, CDR1 is MNHEY and CDR2 is SVGAGI.

The gene calls are TRBV5-1 and TRBJ1-1; 9 bases agree with TRBD1. Per germline, CDR1 SGHRS and CDR2 YFSETQ. With 6 bases clipped from V and 7 bases from J, the junction kept 4 bases outside the gene matches. The CDR3 consists of 12 residues. The CDR3 loop reads CASKVDRGEAFF. The CDR3 nucleotides are TGCGCCAGCAAAGTGGACAGGGGTGAAGCTTTCTTT.

The chain is built from TRBV7-6 and TRBJ2-2; 11 bases line up with TRBD2. CDR1 and CDR2 from the germline V gene are SGHVS and FNYEAQ. V lost 5 bases, J lost 3 bases, and 11 bases stayed unmatched. The CDR3 consists of 18 residues. CDR3 DNA sequence: TGTGCCAGCAGCCTGAGCCCCGGGACTAGCGGCTACACCGGGGAGCTGTTTTTT. Amino acids: CASSLSPGTSGYTGELFF.

CDR3 protein: CASSPPTGYEQYF. In DNA, the CDR3 is TGTGCCAGCTCACCACCCACAGGATACGAGCAGTACTTC. The chain employs TRBV18 and TRBJ2-7, with D tentatively TRBD1 (5 bases). This CDR3 comprises 13 residues. Germline V CDR1 and CDR2: KGHSH, LQKENI. Trimming removed 0 bases from V and 4 bases from J, with 7 bases in between.

This chain uses TRBV7-3 with TRBJ2-1; D unresolved. The ends were cut back, 1 base at V and 5 bases at J, with 9 bases in the middle. The CDR3 is 14 amino acids. Germline-derived CDR1 and CDR2 are SGHTA and FQGTGA. DNA for the CDR3: TGTGCCAGCAGCTTAATGGGCCAAAACAATGAGCAGTTCTTC. Translation gives CASSLMGQNNEQFF.

The gene calls are TRBV4-2 and TRBJ2-7, with TRBD1 identical over 8 bases. V trimming: 6 bases; J trimming: 6 bases; junction bases outside the gene matches: 10. The CDR3 length is 14 residues. Germline lookup yields CDR1 LGHNA and CDR2 YNFKEQ. CDR3 sequence: CASRLSGQAAEQYF. CDR3 DNA: TGTGCCAGCAGACTCTCGGGACAGGCAGCCGAGCAGTACTTC.

In DNA, the CDR3 is TGTGCCAGCAGCCCCGAACCCGCGGGGGTTAGCACAGATACGCAGTATTTT. It yields the protein CASSPEPAGVSTDTQYF. This sequence joins TRBV7-9 and TRBJ2-3, with 7 positions matching TRBD2. The CDR3 spans 17 residues. CDR1 is SEHNR, CDR2 FQNEAQ, per germline (reference sequence). J gave up 0 bases and V 5 bases, and 11 bases lay outside the gene matches. The full variable domain, in which reference TRBV7-9 and TRBJ2-3 provide the parts outside the CDR3, is DTGVSQNPRHKITKRGQNVTFRCDPISEHNRLYWYRQTLGQGPEFLTYFQNEAQLEKSRLLSDRFSAERPKGSFSTLEIQRTEQGDSAMYLCASSPEPAGVSTDTQYFGPGTRLTVL.

The rearrangement joins TRBV6-6 to TRBJ2-1; D perhaps matches TRBD2 (5 bases). V was pared by 7 bases and J by 9 bases, with 13 bases between. CDR3 size: 12 residues. Per the germline V gene, CDR1 is MNHNY and CDR2 is SVGAGI (reference sequence). The CDR3 DNA reads as TGTGCCAGCACATCTAGCTTCGGTGAGCAGTTCTTC. Translated: CASTSSFGEQFF.

V is TRBV7-2 and J is TRBJ2-7, with a weak D call TRBD2 (6 bases). CDR1 SGHTA and CDR2 FQGNSA come from the germline V gene. Trimming shortened V by 5 bases and J by 6 bases, and 14 bases separated the two germline ends. This CDR3 has 13 residues. The CDR3 region is CASSRGLSSEQYF. CDR3 nucleotide sequence: TGTGCCAGCAGCCGGGGACTTTCAAGCGAGCAGTACTTC.

V usage is TRBV18 and J usage is TRBJ1-2; 8 nucleotides match TRBD1. Germline V gene sequence: CDR1 KGHSH, CDR2 LQKENI. This CDR3 contains 16 residues. V shed 3 bases and J 3 bases; nucleotides not matched to a gene: 9. CDR3 DNA: TGTGCCAGCTCACCCACGGCCATGACAGGGGACTATGGCTACACCTTC. Amino acid sequence: CASSPTAMTGDYGYTF.

This rearrangement joins TRBV7-2 to TRBJ1-2, with 9 bases that match TRBD1. The trim removed 4 bases at V and 4 bases at J, leaving 7 bases unmatched. This CDR3 has 15 amino acids. The germline CDR1 and CDR2 sequences are SGHTA and FQGNSA. The CDR3 loop reads CASSYTGQGSYGYTF. CDR3 in DNA: TGTGCCAGCAGCTACACGGGACAGGGCTCCTATGGCTACACCTTC.

The V call is TRBV19, the J call TRBJ1-1; TRBD1 matches at 9 bases. Germline V lookup: CDR1 LNHDA, CDR2 SQIVND (reference sequence). The CDR3 spans 15 residues. Losses at the gene ends were 5 bases for V and 6 bases for J; bases not matched to a gene: 10. The CDR3 DNA reads as TGTGCCAGTAGTTTCCTAGGACAGGGGAAAGCTGAAGCTTTCTTT. Translating gives CASSFLGQGKAEAFF. Looking up the rest from reference TRBV19 and TRBJ1-1 gives the full variable domain: DGGITQSPKYLFRKEGQNVTLSCEQNLNHDAMYWYRQDPGQGLRLIYYSQIVNDFQKGDIAEGYSVSREKKESFPLTVTSAQKNPTAFYLCASSFLGQGKAEAFFGQGTRLTVV.

The chain has TRBV18 and TRBJ2-7; 7 bases fit TRBD2. This CDR3 comprises 13 residues. V gave up 3 bases and J gave up 5 bases; unmatched junction bases: 4. CDR1 KGHSH and CDR2 LQKENI come from the germline V gene. The CDR3 sequence is CASSPPGRDEQYF. CDR3 DNA: TGTGCCAGCTCACCCCCGGGGAGGGACGAGCAGTACTTC.

The chain links TRBV7-9 to TRBJ1-2, with 7 bases fitting TRBD1. The ends lost 5 bases at V and 5 bases at J; junction bases unmatched: 8. The CDR3 is 14 residues long. CDR1 SEHNR and CDR2 FQNEAQ come from the germline V gene (reference sequence). In DNA, the CDR3 is TGTGCCAGCAGCCAAGAAGGGACAGATTATGGCTACACCTTC. Its translation is CASSQEGTDYGYTF.

The gene calls are TRBV7-6 and TRBJ2-6; no clear D. Trimming removed 0 bases at V and 4 bases at J, with 16 bases between. The CDR3 sequence is 18 residues long. Germline V CDR1 and CDR2: SGHVS, FNYEAQ. The CDR3 region is CASSLARRSSVGANVLTF. CDR3 DNA sequence: TGTGCCAGCAGCTTAGCTCGGAGAAGCTCTGTCGGGGCCAACGTCCTGACTTTC.